The 27 T cell receptor beta chains listed next were all sequenced from one sample in a study of early stage breast cancer tumors. Profiled with immunoSEQ multiplex PCR; TCRdb holds only in-frame clones, not every one. Seen here are approximately 70,000 clones, over 80% observed once, and the top ten hold about 4.5%. Material for sequencing was blood. The receptor set was obtained from a person aged 40-50 years with breast cancer.

J is TRBJ2-2 and V is TRBV28; D may match TRBD1 or TRBD2 (5 bases each). The CDR3 length is 14 residues. Germline V gene lookup returns CDR1 MDHEN and CDR2 SYDVKM. Between the trimmed V and J ends, which lost 3 bases and 5 bases, there was a span of 10 bases. The CDR3 spells CASSLGEGTGELFF. The DNA of the CDR3 is TGTGCCAGCAGTTTGGGGGAAGGGACCGGGGAGCTGTTTTTT.

This chain connects TRBV11-2 to TRBJ2-4; D possibly corresponds to TRBD2 (6 bases). CDR1 and CDR2 from the germline V gene are SGHAT and FQNNGV. This CDR3 comprises 15 residues. Trimming removed 6 bases from V and 8 bases from J, with 20 bases in between. CDR3 nucleotide sequence: TGTGCCAGCAGACACCTAGCGCTGATGGGAGACATTCAGTACTTC. Translation gives CASRHLALMGDIQYF.

V gene TRBV28 combines with J gene TRBJ1-4; D unresolved. CDR3 size: 16 residues. V was shortened by 5 bases and J by 0 bases, with 13 bases between the two germline ends. Germline V CDR1 and CDR2: MDHEN, SYDVKM. This CDR3 is CASSAAVRATNEKLFF. The CDR3 region has the DNA TGTGCCAGCAGTGCGGCGGTCCGCGCAACTAATGAAAAACTGTTTTTT.

This clone was counted a single time. The chain joins TRBV4-2 to TRBJ2-7; 12 positions match TRBD1. CDR3 length equals 20 residues. The germline gives CDR1 LGHNA, CDR2 YNFKEQ. V lost 1 base and J lost 3; bases outside the gene matches: 16. The CDR3 reads CASSQGPGQGALADFYEQYF. As DNA, the CDR3 is TGTGCCAGCAGCCAAGGACCGGGACAGGGGGCCTTAGCGGACTTCTACGAGCAGTACTTC.

The rearrangement uses TRBV6-1 and TRBJ1-1, with no clear D. Germline assignment: CDR1 MNHNS and CDR2 SASEGT. The ends were cut back, 4 bases at V and 4 bases at J, with 10 bases in the middle. The CDR3 totals 13 residues. The CDR3 coding sequence is TGTGCCAGCAGTGCGGCTAGGAGCACTGAAGCTTTCTTT. Protein sequence: CASSAARSTEAFF.

This chain connects TRBV28 to TRBJ2-1; maybe TRBD2 (7 bases). Germline CDR1 MDHEN, CDR2 SYDVKM. The CDR3 contains 16 residues. With 4 bases removed from V and 9 bases from J, the gap between germline ends came to 22 bases. CDR3 sequence reads: CASSSPKTSRGGEQFF. The CDR3 bases are TGTGCCAGCAGTTCCCCAAAGACTAGCAGGGGCGGTGAGCAGTTCTTC.

The V call is TRBV19, the J call TRBJ1-3; no firm D call. The V and J ends lost 0 bases and 0 bases respectively, with 6 bases between them. Per the germline V gene, CDR1 is LNHDA and CDR2 is SQIVND (reference sequence). The CDR3 is 15 residues long. The CDR3 region is CASSIDRDSGNTIYF. The CDR3 coding sequence is TGTGCCAGTAGTATAGACCGCGACTCTGGAAACACCATATATTTT.

V is TRBV27 and J is TRBJ2-7; 9 bases agree with TRBD1. Per the germline V gene, CDR1 is MNHEY and CDR2 is SMNVEV (reference sequence). The junction had 5 bases not matched to a gene; V was cut back by 3 bases and J by 5 bases. The CDR3 has 14 residues. The CDR3: CASSLSTGGDEQYF. For the CDR3, the DNA is TGTGCCAGCAGTTTGAGCACAGGGGGCGACGAGCAGTACTTC.

V gene TRBV4-1 combines with J gene TRBJ1-5; 8 positions agree with TRBD1. The CDR3 is 17 residues long. V shed 1 base and J 7 bases; nucleotides not matched to a gene: 12. From germline, CDR1 is MGHRA and CDR2 YSYEKL. CDR3 protein: CASSQAQEGRGPQPQHF. The CDR3 nucleotides are TGCGCCAGCAGCCAAGCCCAGGAGGGCAGGGGGCCCCAGCCCCAGCATTTT.

The chain combines TRBV7-8 with TRBJ1-4, with TRBD1 as a possible D gene (5 bases). V dropped 4 bases and J dropped 3 bases, with 9 bases sitting between them. The CDR3 totals 14 residues. CDR1 is SGHVS and CDR2 is FQNEAQ in the germline V gene. In DNA form, the CDR3 reads TGTGCCAGCAGCTACGGGGGTTCTAATGAAAAACTGTTTTTT. This codes for CASSYGGSNEKLFF.

The rearrangement links TRBV6-5 to TRBJ2-5; 7 bases are shared with TRBD2. J was trimmed by 5 bases and V by 3 bases; bases with no gene match: 9. The CDR3 has 15 residues. Germline loops: CDR1 MNHEY, CDR2 SVGAGI. The CDR3 spells CASSYGRAPRETQYF. The CDR3 nucleotides are TGTGCCAGCAGTTATGGGAGGGCCCCCAGGGAGACCCAGTACTTC.

The rearrangement links TRBV6-5 to TRBJ1-2; 9 positions match TRBD1. Germline V gene sequence: CDR1 MNHEY, CDR2 SVGAGI. The trim removed 6 bases at V and 5 bases at J, leaving 10 bases unmatched. This CDR3 region has 15 residues. The CDR3 DNA reads as TGTGCCAGCAGAGAGCCGGGACAGGGCCCTTATGGCTACACCTTC. This sequence encodes CASREPGQGPYGYTF.

Only a few counts were recorded for this clone. The chain links TRBV28 to TRBJ1-2, with D unclear. Germline CDR1 and CDR2: MDHEN and SYDVKM. This CDR3 spans 14 amino acids. V lost 0 bases and J lost 8, with 13 bases in between. CDR3 protein: CASSLWSIRLGYTF. CDR3 nucleotides: TGTGCCAGCAGTTTATGGAGTATCAGGTTAGGCTACACCTTC.

The chain is built from TRBV4-1 and TRBJ1-2; 7 bases align to TRBD1. Germline CDR1 reads MGHRA; CDR2 reads YSYEKL. The V and J ends lost 4 bases and 4 bases, in that order; junction bases with no gene match: 18. The CDR3 loop spans 18 amino acids. The CDR3 reads CASSLSRTPGQKTYGYTF. CDR3 bases: TGCGCCAGCAGCCTCTCTAGGACCCCGGGACAGAAGACCTATGGCTACACCTTC.

This chain uses TRBV4-1 with TRBJ1-4; D gene unclear. CDR1 MGHRA and CDR2 YSYEKL come from the germline V gene. Trimming took off 2 bases at V and 6 bases at J, with 10 bases between the two ends. The length of the CDR3 is 14 residues. CDR3 coding DNA: TGCGCCAGCAGCCAACTGGGGTCGGATGAAAAACTGTTTTTT. It specifies CASSQLGSDEKLFF.

The sample holds a few counts of this clone. This chain links TRBV29-1 with TRBJ1-1, with 8 positions matching TRBD1. This CDR3 is built from 15 residues. Germline CDR1 SQVTM, CDR2 ANQGSEA. Trimming at V came to 6 bases and at J to 1 base, leaving 10 bases not matched to a gene. CDR3 residues: CSVSPRDRTNTEAFF. CDR3 coding DNA: TGCAGCGTCTCCCCCCGGGACAGGACGAACACTGAAGCTTTCTTT.

V is TRBV7-9 and J is TRBJ1-2, with D perhaps TRBD1 (6 bases). The V gene lost 3 bases and the J gene lost 4 bases, with 12 bases spanning the gap. CDR1 and CDR2 (germline): SEHNR, FQNEAQ (reference sequence). The CDR3 is 14 residues long. The chain's CDR3 is CASSFRQAVYGYTF. The CDR3 DNA reads TGTGCCAGCAGCTTTAGACAGGCGGTCTATGGCTACACCTTC.

The chain couples TRBV29-1 to TRBJ2-3; TRBD2 agrees at 11 bases. CDR3 length: 16 residues. The germline gives CDR1 SQVTM, CDR2 ANQGSEA. The junction had 6 bases not matched to a gene; V was cut back by 4 bases and J by 0 bases. CDR3 amino acids: CSVAGTSGYSTDTQYF. CDR3 DNA sequence: TGCAGCGTTGCGGGGACTAGCGGATATAGCACAGATACGCAGTATTTT.

The chain is built from TRBV28 and TRBJ2-1, with 7 bases fitting TRBD1. Germline V lookup: CDR1 MDHEN, CDR2 SYDVKM. The junction had 6 bases not matched to a gene; V was cut back by 5 bases and J by 2 bases. The CDR3 totals 15 residues. CDR3 sequence (DNA): TGTGCCAGCAGTCCCTCGGGACAGACCTACAATGAGCAGTTCTTC. Amino acid sequence: CASSPSGQTYNEQFF.

This clone occurred once. CDR3 DNA: TGTGCCAGCTCACCAGCGGACGGCAATCAGCCCCAGCATTTT. It is translated as CASSPADGNQPQHF. V usage is TRBV18 and J usage is TRBJ1-5; D remains ambiguous. CDR1 KGHSH and CDR2 LQKENI come from the germline V gene. Trimming removed 2 bases from V and 2 bases from J, with 7 bases in between. The CDR3 length is 14 residues.

This clone was seen just once. The chain recombines TRBV4-2 with TRBJ1-1; TRBD1 aligns across 9 bases. The CDR3 is 15 residues long. V dropped 0 bases and J dropped 6; count of bases not matched to a gene: 5. Germline CDR1 is LGHNA and CDR2 is YNFKEQ. The chain's CDR3 is CASSQDVQGASEAFF. CDR3 nucleotides: TGTGCCAGCAGCCAAGATGTACAGGGGGCTTCTGAAGCTTTCTTT.

This chain joins TRBV13 and TRBJ1-1; 7 positions match TRBD1. The germline CDR1 and CDR2 sequences are PRHDT and FYEKMQ (reference sequence). V lost 5 bases and J lost 1; bases outside the gene matches: 13. The CDR3 spans 17 residues. The CDR3, as DNA: TGTGCCAGCAGCCCCCGTGTTAGAGGGGGCTGGAACACTGAAGCTTTCTTT. Amino acids: CASSPRVRGGWNTEAFF.

This sequence joins TRBV6-5 and TRBJ2-2, with D perhaps matching TRBD1 (6 bases). From germline, CDR1 is MNHEY and CDR2 SVGAGI. The CDR3 is made up of 13 amino acids. The V gene lost 7 bases and the J gene lost 7 bases, with 13 bases spanning the gap. Here the CDR3 DNA reads TGTGCCAGCAACTCCAGGGGCGGCGGGGAGCTGTTTTTT. Translated, it gives CASNSRGGGELFF.

V is TRBV5-1 and J is TRBJ2-1; maybe TRBD1 (6 bases). Germline-derived CDR1 and CDR2 are SGHRS and YFSETQ. V dropped 3 bases and J dropped 8 bases, with 12 bases sitting between them. The CDR3 has 13 residues. The CDR3 nucleotides are TGCGCCAGCAGCTCGGGACCAGGGGATGAGCAGTTCTTC. Translation gives CASSSGPGDEQFF.

The chain joins TRBV6-5 to TRBJ2-5; 7 bases agree with TRBD1. The CDR3 extends over 15 amino acids. Germline V gene data show CDR1 as MNHEY and CDR2 as SVGAGI. V lost 1 base to trimming and J lost 11 bases; unmatched junction nucleotides: 13. The CDR3, as DNA: TGTGCCAGCAGTTACTTGGGGGTAGGGGGCGAGGGTCAGTACTTC. Translated, it gives CASSYLGVGGEGQYF.

The V call is TRBV4-1, the J call TRBJ1-1, with 12 bases aligning to TRBD1. The CDR3 consists of 18 residues. Germline V gene data show CDR1 as MGHRA and CDR2 as YSYEKL. V shed 4 bases and J 5 bases; nucleotides not matched to a gene: 14. The chain's CDR3 is CASSPHVGTGGRWTEAFF. For the CDR3, the DNA is TGCGCCAGCAGCCCCCATGTCGGGACAGGGGGCCGATGGACTGAAGCTTTCTTT.

The V call is TRBV19, the J call TRBJ2-1; 7 nucleotides align to TRBD1. From germline, CDR1 is LNHDA and CDR2 SQIVND (reference sequence). V lost 3 bases and J lost 4; bases outside the gene matches: 9. The CDR3 totals 16 residues. The CDR3 is CASSMRTGTSYNEQFF. In DNA, the CDR3 is TGTGCCAGTAGTATGAGGACAGGAACTTCTTACAATGAGCAGTTCTTC.